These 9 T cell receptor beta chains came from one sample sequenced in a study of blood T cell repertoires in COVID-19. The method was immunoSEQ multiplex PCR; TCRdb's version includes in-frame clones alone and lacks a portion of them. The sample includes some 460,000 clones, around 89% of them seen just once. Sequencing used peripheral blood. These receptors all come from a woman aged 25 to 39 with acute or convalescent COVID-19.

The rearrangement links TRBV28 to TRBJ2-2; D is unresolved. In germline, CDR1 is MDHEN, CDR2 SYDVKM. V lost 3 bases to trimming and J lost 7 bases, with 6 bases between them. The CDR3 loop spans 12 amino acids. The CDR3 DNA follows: TGTGCCAGCAGTTTGGGCGACGGGGAGCTGTTTTTT. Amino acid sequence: CASSLGDGELFF.

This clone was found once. In DNA form, the CDR3 reads TGTGCCAGCAGCGGGACAGGGGGCGTCGGTCGCTACACCTTC. Residues: CASSGTGGVGRYTF. The chain carries TRBV9 and TRBJ1-2; TRBD1 matches at 11 bases. This CDR3 has 14 amino acids. J was trimmed by 9 bases and V by 3 bases; bases with no gene match: 7. The germline V gene encodes CDR1 SGDLS and CDR2 YYNGEE.

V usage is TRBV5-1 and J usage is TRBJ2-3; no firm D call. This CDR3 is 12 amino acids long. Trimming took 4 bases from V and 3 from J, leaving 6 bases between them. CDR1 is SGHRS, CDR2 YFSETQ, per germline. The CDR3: CASSPGTDTQYF. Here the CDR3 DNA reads TGCGCCAGCAGCCCCGGTACAGATACGCAGTATTTT.

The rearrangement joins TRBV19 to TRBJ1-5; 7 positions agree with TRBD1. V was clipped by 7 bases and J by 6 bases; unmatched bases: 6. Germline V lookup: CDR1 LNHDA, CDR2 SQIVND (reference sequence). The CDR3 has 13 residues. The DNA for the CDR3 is TGTGCCAGTACCGATACAGGGGTTCAGCCCCAGCATTTT. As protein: CASTDTGVQPQHF.

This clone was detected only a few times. The CDR3 here is CAMGPYNEQFF. For the CDR3, the DNA is TGTGCCATGGGCCCCTACAATGAGCAGTTCTTC. The chain combines TRBV10-3 with TRBJ2-1; unclear D gene. V was cut by 9 bases and J by 2 bases, with 5 bases left in between. This CDR3 has 11 amino acids. CDR1 is ENHRY, CDR2 SYGVKD, per germline.

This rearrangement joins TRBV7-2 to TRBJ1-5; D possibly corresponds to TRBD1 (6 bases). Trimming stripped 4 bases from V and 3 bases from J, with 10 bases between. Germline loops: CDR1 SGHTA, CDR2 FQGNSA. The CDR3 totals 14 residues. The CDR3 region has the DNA TGTGCCAGCAGCTCTGGGACAACCAATCAGCCCCAGCATTTT. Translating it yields CASSSGTTNQPQHF. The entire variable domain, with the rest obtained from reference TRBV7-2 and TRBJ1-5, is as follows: GAGVSQSPSNKVTEKGKDVELRCDPISGHTALYWYRQSLGQGLEFLIYFQGNSAPDKSGLPSDRFSAERTGGSVSTLTIQRTQQEDSAVYLCASSSGTTNQPQHFGDGTRLSIL.

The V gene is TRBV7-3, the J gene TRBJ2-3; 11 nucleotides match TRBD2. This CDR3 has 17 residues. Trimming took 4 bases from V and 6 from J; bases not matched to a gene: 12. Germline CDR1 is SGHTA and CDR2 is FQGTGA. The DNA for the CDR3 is TGTGCCAGCAGCTCACTCCCCCGACTAGCGGGGCCCGATACGCAGTATTTT. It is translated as CASSSLPRLAGPDTQYF.

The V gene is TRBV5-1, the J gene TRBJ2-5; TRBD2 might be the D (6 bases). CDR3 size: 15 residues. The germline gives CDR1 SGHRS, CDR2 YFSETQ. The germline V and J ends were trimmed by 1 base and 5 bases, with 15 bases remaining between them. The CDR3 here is CASSLLTGREETQYF. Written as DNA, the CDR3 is TGCGCCAGCAGCTTGTTAACAGGTCGGGAGGAGACCCAGTACTTC. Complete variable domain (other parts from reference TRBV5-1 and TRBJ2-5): KAGVTQTPRYLIKTRGQQVTLSCSPISGHRSVSWYQQTPGQGLQFLFEYFSETQRNKGNFPGRFSGRQFSNSRSEMNVSTLELGDSALYLCASSLLTGREETQYFGPGTRLLVL.

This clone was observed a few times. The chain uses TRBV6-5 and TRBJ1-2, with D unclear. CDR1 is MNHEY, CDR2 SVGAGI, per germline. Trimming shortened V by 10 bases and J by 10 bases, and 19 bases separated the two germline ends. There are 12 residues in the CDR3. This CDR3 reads CATSSERVLYTF. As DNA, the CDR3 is TGTGCCACCTCCTCGGAACGGGTCCTCTACACCTTC.